This T cell receptor (beta chain) was sequenced for a study of blood T cell repertoires in COVID-19. Study at large: COVID-19 samples, acute and convalescent, were from the United States, Italy and Spain. The cDNA or gDNA used as material had been derived from T cells, B-cell-depleted T cells, or PBMCs.

Authors' analysis steps: Reference gene primers were amplified, and this amplification served to estimate nucleated cell counts. Measured with immunoSEQ multiplex PCR; TCRdb has only the in-frame clones, and not every one. Clonal size and the V and J genes are those of that table, whereas D and trimming came from the DNA. Altogether 150,000 to 200,000 clones are present, approximately 90% being singletons, with the ten largest covering 9.5% to 15%. V trimming: 4 bases; J trimming: 2 bases; junction bases outside the gene matches: 14. The CDR3 loop spans 18 amino acids. The germline gives CDR1 LGHNA, CDR2 YNFKEQ. Followed longitudinally, the Seattle patients had been enrolled during active infection.

This rearrangement joins TRBV4-2 to TRBJ2-1; 7 nucleotides match TRBD2. Sequenced input: peripheral blood. The clonotype comes from a woman in her 70s with COVID-19, enrolled during active disease. This chain's CDR3 is CASSRSLGRGSTYNEQFF. CDR3 in DNA: TGTGCCAGCAGCCGGAGCCTTGGCCGCGGGAGCACCTACAATGAGCAGTTCTTC.